These T cell receptor beta chains were read from a single sample in a study of cytomegalovirus exposure and HLA in healthy donors. TCRdb's table, derived via immunoSEQ multiplex PCR, lists solely in-frame clones and lacks some. The sample contains over 130,000 clones, around 57% of which appear only once. Sequenced: PBMCs. The receptors derive from a male donor in good health and CMV-seronegative. The CDR3 runs from the conserved cysteine through the conserved F or W. A D gene is named only where the DNA matches it firmly. The size field is filled for only some rows; it gives once, few, many or a size class.

D | size | J | length | V | DNA | CDR3
TRBD2 | - | TRBJ2-7 | 15 | TRBV6-6 | TGTGCCAGCAGTTACTCGGCGGGGGGGCTTTGCGAGCAGTACTTC | CASSYSAGGLCEQYF
TRBD2 | few | TRBJ2-2 | 15 | TRBV5-1 | TGCGCCAGCACAGAGGCGGGGGTTGCCACCGGGGAGCTGTTTTTT | CASTEAGVATGELFF
- | - | TRBJ2-7 | 13 | TRBV2 | TGTGCCAGCAACCCGGGACTCCCGGGCGAGCAGTACTTC | CASNPGLPGEQYF
TRBD1 | few | TRBJ2-2 | 15 | TRBV18 | TGTGCCAGCCCGAGACAGGGGTCGAACACCGGGGAGCTGTTTTTT | CASPRQGSNTGELFF
- | few | TRBJ1-2 | 13 | TRBV7-2 | TGTGCCAGCAGCTCGACAGACATATATGGCTACACCTTC | CASSSTDIYGYTF
- | - | TRBJ2-7 | 13 | TRBV18 | TGTGCCAGCGGACCCTACGGGGGTTACGAGCAGTACTTC | CASGPYGGYEQYF
TRBD1 | - | TRBJ1-5 | 14 | TRBV7-3 | TGTGCCAGCAATAGGGGGCAGGGAAATCAGCCCCAGCATTTT | CASNRGQGNQPQHF
TRBD1 | - | TRBJ2-7 | 16 | TRBV25-1 | TGTGCCAGCAGTGAGCCCGGGACAGTCGGCTCCTACGAGCAGTACTTC | CASSEPGTVGSYEQYF
- | - | TRBJ2-7 | 13 | TRBV11-2 | TGTGCCAGCAGCTTGGTGACAGTCTACGAGCAGTACTTC | CASSLVTVYEQYF
- | - | TRBJ2-2 | 11 | TRBV29-1 | TGCAGTGCAGAGAACACCGGGGAGCTGTTTTTT | CSAENTGELFF
TRBD1 | - | TRBJ2-1 | 17 | TRBV7-9 | TGTGCCAGCAGCCCCTTACAGGGGATAGGCTCCTACAATGAGCAGTTCTTC | CASSPLQGIGSYNEQFF
- | - | TRBJ1-2 | 14 | TRBV2 | TGTGCCAGCAGTGAGGCAGGGCATATCTATGGCTACACCTTC | CASSEAGHIYGYTF
- | - | TRBJ2-2 | 14 | TRBV2 | TGTGCCAGCAGTGTACAGGGAGCCCCCGGGGAGCTGTTTTTT | CASSVQGAPGELFF
TRBD1 | - | TRBJ1-3 | 15 | TRBV7-9 | TGTGCCAGCAGCGGGGGACAGCACTCTGGAAACACCATATATTTT | CASSGGQHSGNTIYF
- | - | TRBJ2-2 | 14 | TRBV5-1 | TGCGCCAGCAGTCCGGGGACGAACACCGGGGAGCTGTTTTTT | CASSPGTNTGELFF
TRBD1 | - | TRBJ2-2 | 14 | TRBV5-1 | TGCGCCAGCAGCTTGAGGACAGGCACCGGGGAGCTGTTTTTT | CASSLRTGTGELFF
TRBD1 | - | TRBJ2-1 | 14 | TRBV5-4 | TGTGCCAGCAGCTTGGGACAGGGCTACAATGAGCAGTTCTTC | CASSLGQGYNEQFF